This entry describes one TCR beta chain. The PCR employed 60 Vbeta primers together with 13 Jbeta primers. Repertoires were generated with immunoSEQ multiplex PCR, while TCRdb's copy carries only in-frame clones and drops some. There are under 150,000 clones in the sample; about 70% occur only once, and approximately 1.6% lies in the top ten. The data originate from a study of cytomegalovirus exposure and HLA in healthy donors. CDR3 length equals 14 residues. Germline V lookup: CDR1 LNHDA, CDR2 SQIVND (reference sequence). V was pared by 5 bases and J by 1 base, with 2 bases of the junction left unmatched.

V is TRBV19 and J is TRBJ1-5; 7 nucleotides match TRBD1. The origin of this receptor is a woman aged 35 to 49 in good health and CMV-seronegative. Sample: PBMCs. The DNA for the CDR3 is TGTGCCAGTAGTGAGGGACAGAGCAATCAGCCCCAGCATTTT. This sequence encodes CASSEGQSNQPQHF.